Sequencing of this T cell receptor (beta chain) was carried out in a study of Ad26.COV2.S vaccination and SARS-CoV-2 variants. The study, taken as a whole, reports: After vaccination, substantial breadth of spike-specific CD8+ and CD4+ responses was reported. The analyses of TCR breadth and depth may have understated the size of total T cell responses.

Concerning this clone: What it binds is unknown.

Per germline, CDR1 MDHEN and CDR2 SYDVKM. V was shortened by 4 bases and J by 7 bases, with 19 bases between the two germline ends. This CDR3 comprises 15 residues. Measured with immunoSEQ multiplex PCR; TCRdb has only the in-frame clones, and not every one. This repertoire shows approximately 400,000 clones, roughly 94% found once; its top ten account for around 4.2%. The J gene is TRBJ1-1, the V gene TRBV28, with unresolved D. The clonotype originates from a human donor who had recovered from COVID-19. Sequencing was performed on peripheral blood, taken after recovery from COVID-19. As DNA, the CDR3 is TGTGCCAGCAGTTCACCACGATCAGCCCTCAGTGAAGCTTTCTTT. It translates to CASSSPRSALSEAFF.